This T cell receptor (beta chain) was sequenced for a study of OX40 agonist ivuxolimab in advanced cancers. Study-wide results and limits: Some of the lowest clonal expansion was seen in partial responders at 0.1-3.0 mg/kg.

The ends lost 4 bases at V and 10 bases at J; junction bases unmatched: 6. The CDR3 runs 13 residues. Germline CDR1 SNHLY, CDR2 FYNNEI. For this clone: Its antigen is unknown.

Profiling relied on immunoSEQ multiplex PCR, and the TCRdb table lists in-frame clones only, not all of them. Among about 41,000 clones listed, around four fifths were seen once. The origin of this receptor is an adult with an advanced solid tumor such as melanoma, head and neck, liver or kidney cancer. This chain uses TRBV2 with TRBJ2-1; 8 bases line up with TRBD2. The sample in question was CD4+ or CD8+ T cells sorted from blood, obtained in a trial of the OX40 agonist ivuxolimab. The CDR3 DNA follows: TGTGCCAGCAGTGGTGTCCCGGGGGGGGAGCAGTTCTTC. Translated: CASSGVPGGEQFF.